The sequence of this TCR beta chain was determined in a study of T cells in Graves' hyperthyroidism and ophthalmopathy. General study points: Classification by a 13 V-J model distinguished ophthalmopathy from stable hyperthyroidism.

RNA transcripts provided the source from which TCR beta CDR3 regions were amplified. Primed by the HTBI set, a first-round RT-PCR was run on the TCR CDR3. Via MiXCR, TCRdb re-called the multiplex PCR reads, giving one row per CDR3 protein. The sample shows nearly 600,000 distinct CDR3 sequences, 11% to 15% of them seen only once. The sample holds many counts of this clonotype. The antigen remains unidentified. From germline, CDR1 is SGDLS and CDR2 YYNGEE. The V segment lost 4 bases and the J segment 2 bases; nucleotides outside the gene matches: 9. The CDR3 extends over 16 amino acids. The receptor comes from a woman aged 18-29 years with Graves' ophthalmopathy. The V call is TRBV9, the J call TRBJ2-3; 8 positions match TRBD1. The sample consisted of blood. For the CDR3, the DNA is TGTGCCAGCAGCTTAAGGACAGGGATCCTCACAGATACGCAGTATTTT. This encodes CASSLRTGILTDTQYF.